This T cell receptor (beta chain) was recorded in a study of T-cell memory formation after mild COVID-19. Concerning this clonotype itself: Its specificity is unknown.

From 5'RACE with constant-segment primers came TCR alpha and TCR beta cDNA libraries that carried sample barcodes and UMIs. TCRdb reprocessed the 5' RACE reads via MiXCR and lists one record per CDR3 protein. The sample carries about 430,000 distinct CDR3 sequences, 24% recorded once. Per the germline V gene, CDR1 is KGHSH and CDR2 is LQKENI. The CDR3 is 15 residues long. V lost 5 bases and J lost 2; bases outside the gene matches: 5. General study results and limits: Within pre-infection memory, some responding clones were found, suggesting cross-reactive memory joined. Clones that shrank (day 15 to 85) were balanced CD4/CD8, whereas later expanders leaned CD4+.

Source material: PBMCs or a T cell subset sorted from them (not recorded which). The sequence was collected from an adult woman who had mild COVID-19 (a few samples of this study predate the infection). Cell type and time point are not known. The chain recombines TRBV18 with TRBJ1-5, with TRBD1 matching over 8 bases. CDR3 nucleotide sequence: TGTGCCAGCTCAACTGACAGGGGTCGCAATCAGCCCCAGCATTTT. Translation: CASSTDRGRNQPQHF.